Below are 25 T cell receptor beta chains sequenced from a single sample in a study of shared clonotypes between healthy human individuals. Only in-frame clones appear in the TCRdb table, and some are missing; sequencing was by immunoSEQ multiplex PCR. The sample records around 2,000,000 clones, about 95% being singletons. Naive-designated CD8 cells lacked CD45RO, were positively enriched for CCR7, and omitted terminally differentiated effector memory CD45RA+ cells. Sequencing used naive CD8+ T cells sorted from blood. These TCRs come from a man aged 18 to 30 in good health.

CDR3 coding DNA: TGCGCCAGCAGCCCACTGCCACAGGGGGGGACCTACAATGAGCAGTTCTTC. Its translation is CASSPLPQGGTYNEQFF. This chain connects TRBV5-1 to TRBJ2-1; D is perhaps TRBD1 (8 bases). The V gene's germline CDR1 is SGHRS and CDR2 YFSETQ. CDR3 size: 17 residues. V lost 4 bases and J lost 2, with 19 bases in between.

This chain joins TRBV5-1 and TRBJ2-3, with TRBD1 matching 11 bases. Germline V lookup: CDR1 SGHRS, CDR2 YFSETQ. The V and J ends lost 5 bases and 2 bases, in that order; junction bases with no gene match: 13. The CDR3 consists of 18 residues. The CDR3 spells CASSPHPGQGAFTDTQYF. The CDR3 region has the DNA TGCGCCAGCAGTCCGCACCCCGGACAGGGGGCTTTCACAGATACGCAGTATTTT.

This chain's CDR3 is CASSIMRIGTGASKRGELFF. CDR3 DNA: TGTGCCAGTAGTATTATGCGAATCGGGACCGGGGCCAGCAAGCGGGGGGAGCTGTTTTTT. The chain joins TRBV19 to TRBJ2-2; D is perhaps TRBD1 or TRBD2 (5 bases each). This CDR3 is 20 amino acids long. Germline V gene lookup returns CDR1 LNHDA and CDR2 SQIVND (reference sequence). Trimming cost V 3 bases and J 8 bases, with 31 bases left between them.

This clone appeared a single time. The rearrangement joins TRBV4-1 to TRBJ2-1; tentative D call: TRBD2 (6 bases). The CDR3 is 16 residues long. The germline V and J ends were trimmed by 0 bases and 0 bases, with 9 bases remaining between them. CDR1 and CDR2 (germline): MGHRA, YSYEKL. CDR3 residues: CASSQEQTSSYNEQFF. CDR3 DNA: TGCGCCAGCAGCCAAGAACAGACTAGCTCCTACAATGAGCAGTTCTTC.

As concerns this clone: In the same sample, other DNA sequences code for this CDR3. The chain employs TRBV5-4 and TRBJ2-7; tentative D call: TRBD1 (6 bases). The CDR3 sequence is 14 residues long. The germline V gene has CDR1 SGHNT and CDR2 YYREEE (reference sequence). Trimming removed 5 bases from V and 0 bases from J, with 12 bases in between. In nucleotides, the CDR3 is TGTGCCAGCAGTCAAGACAGGAGCTCCTACGAGCAGTACTTC. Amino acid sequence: CASSQDRSSYEQYF.

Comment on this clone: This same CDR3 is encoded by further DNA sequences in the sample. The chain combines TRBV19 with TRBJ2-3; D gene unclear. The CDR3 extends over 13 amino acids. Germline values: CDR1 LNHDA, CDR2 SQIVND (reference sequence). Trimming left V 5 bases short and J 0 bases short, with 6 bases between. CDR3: CASSSLSTDTQYF. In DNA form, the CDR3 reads TGTGCCAGTAGTTCCCTGAGCACAGATACGCAGTATTTT.

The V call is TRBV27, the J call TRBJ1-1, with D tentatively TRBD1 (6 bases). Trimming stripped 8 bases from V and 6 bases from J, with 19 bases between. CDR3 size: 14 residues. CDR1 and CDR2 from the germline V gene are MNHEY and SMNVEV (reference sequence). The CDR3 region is CASGIIGGLAEAFF. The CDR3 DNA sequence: TGTGCCAGCGGCATTATCGGGGGCTTAGCTGAAGCTTTCTTT.

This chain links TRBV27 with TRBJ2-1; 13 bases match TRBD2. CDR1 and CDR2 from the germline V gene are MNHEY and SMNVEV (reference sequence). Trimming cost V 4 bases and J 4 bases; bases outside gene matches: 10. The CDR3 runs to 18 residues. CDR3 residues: CASSSSPRTSGRYNEQFF. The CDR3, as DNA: TGTGCCAGCAGTTCATCTCCCCGGACTAGCGGGAGATACAATGAGCAGTTCTTC.

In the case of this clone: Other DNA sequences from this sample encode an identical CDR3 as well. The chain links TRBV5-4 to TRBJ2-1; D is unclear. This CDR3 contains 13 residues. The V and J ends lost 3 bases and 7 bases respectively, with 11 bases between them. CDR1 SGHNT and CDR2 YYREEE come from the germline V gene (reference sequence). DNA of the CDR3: TGTGCCAGCAGCTCTTCTAGTGGGAATGAGCAGTTCTTC. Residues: CASSSSSGNEQFF.

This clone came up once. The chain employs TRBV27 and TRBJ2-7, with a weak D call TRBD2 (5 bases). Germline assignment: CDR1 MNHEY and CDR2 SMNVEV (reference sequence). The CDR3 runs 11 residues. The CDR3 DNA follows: TGTGGGAGTGGCGGGTCCTACGAGCAGTACTTC. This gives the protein CGSGGSYEQYF.

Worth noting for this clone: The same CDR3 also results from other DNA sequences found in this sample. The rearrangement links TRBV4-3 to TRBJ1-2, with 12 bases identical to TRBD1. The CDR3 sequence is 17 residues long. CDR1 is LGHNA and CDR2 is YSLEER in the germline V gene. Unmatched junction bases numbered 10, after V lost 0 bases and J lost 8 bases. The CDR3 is CASSQESGTGGETGYTF. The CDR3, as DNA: TGCGCCAGCAGCCAAGAGTCCGGGACAGGGGGCGAAACGGGCTACACCTTC.

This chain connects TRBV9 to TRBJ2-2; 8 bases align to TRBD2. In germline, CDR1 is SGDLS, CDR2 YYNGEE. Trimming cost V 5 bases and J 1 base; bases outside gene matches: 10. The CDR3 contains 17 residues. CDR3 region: CASRGPDSGKNTGELFF. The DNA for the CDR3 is TGTGCCAGCAGGGGGCCAGATAGCGGGAAGAACACCGGGGAGCTGTTTTTT.

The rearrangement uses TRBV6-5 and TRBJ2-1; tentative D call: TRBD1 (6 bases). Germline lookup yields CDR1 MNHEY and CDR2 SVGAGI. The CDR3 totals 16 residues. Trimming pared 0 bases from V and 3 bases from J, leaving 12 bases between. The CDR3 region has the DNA TGTGCCAGCAGTTACTCTTCGCAGGGGATCTACAATGAGCAGTTCTTC. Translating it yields CASSYSSQGIYNEQFF.

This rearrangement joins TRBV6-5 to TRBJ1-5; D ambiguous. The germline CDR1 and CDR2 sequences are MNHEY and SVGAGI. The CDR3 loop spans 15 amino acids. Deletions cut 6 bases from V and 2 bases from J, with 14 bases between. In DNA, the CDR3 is TGTGCCAGCAGCCCTACCGCGGCAGGCAATCAGCCCCAGCATTTT. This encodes CASSPTAAGNQPQHF.

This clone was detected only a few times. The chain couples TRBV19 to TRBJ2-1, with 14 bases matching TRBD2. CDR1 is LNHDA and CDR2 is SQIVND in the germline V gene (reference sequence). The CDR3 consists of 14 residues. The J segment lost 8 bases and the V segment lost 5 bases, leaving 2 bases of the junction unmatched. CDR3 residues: CASSPGLAGDEQFF. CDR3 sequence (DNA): TGTGCCAGTAGTCCGGGACTAGCGGGAGATGAGCAGTTCTTC.

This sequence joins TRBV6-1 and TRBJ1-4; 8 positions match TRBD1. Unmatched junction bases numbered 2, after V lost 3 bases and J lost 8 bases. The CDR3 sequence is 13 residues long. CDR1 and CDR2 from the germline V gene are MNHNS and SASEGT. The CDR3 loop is CASSEDREEKLFF. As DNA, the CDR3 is TGTGCCAGCAGTGAGGACAGGGAGGAAAAACTGTTTTTT.

Here the CDR3 reads CASSLLPGDREQYF. The CDR3 nucleotides are TGTGCCAGCAGCTTACTTCCGGGGGACCGGGAGCAGTACTTC. The J gene is TRBJ2-7, the V gene TRBV11-2; D perhaps matches TRBD2 (6 bases). With 2 bases removed from V and 7 bases from J, the gap between germline ends came to 15 bases. This CDR3 contains 14 residues. Germline assignment: CDR1 SGHAT and CDR2 FQNNGV.

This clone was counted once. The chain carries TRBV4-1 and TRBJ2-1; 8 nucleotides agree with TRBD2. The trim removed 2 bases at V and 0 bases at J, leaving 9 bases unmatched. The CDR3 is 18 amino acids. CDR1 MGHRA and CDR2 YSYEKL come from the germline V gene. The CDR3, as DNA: TGCGCCAGCAGCCAAATAGAACTAGCGGAAGGCTCCTACAATGAGCAGTTCTTC. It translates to CASSQIELAEGSYNEQFF.

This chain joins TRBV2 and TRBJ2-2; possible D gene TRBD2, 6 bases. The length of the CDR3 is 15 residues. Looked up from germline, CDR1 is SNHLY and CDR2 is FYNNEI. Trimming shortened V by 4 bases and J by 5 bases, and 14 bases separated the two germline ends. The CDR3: CASSAGLGGTGELFF. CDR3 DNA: TGTGCCAGCAGTGCGGGACTCGGAGGGACCGGGGAGCTGTTTTTT.

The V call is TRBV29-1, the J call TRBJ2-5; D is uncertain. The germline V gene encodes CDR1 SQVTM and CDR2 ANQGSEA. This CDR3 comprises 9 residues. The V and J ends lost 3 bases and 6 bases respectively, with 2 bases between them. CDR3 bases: TGCAGCGTTGATAAGACCCAGTACTTC. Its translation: CSVDKTQYF.

CDR3 loop: CASSQEGAGDRFF. DNA of the CDR3: TGCGCCAGCAGCCAGGAAGGAGCGGGAGATCGGTTCTTC. This chain joins TRBV4-3 and TRBJ2-1, with 8 bases fitting TRBD2. The V gene end was trimmed by 3 bases and the J gene end by 15 bases; junction bases not matched to a gene: 10. From germline, CDR1 is LGHNA and CDR2 YSLEER. The CDR3 is made up of 13 amino acids.

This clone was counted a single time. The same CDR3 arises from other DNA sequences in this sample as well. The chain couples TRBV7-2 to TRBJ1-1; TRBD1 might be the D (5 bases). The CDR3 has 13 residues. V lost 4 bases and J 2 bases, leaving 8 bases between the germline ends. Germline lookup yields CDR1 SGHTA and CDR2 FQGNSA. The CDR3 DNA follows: TGTGCCAGCAGCTCACAGGTAAACACTGAAGCTTTCTTT. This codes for CASSSQVNTEAFF.

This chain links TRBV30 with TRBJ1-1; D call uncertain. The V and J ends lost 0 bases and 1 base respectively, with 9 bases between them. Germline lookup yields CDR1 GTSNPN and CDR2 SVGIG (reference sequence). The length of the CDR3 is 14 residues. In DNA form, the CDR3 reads TGTGCCTGGAGTGTCCAGTGGCAGAACACTGAAGCTTTCTTT. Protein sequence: CAWSVQWQNTEAFF.

CDR3 region: CASSGVGQPQHF. In nucleotides, the CDR3 is TGCGCCAGCTCCGGGGTAGGTCAGCCCCAGCATTTT. This chain links TRBV23-1 with TRBJ1-5; D not resolved. TRBV23-1 counts as an open reading frame of uncertain function. V gave up 8 bases and J gave up 6 bases, with 11 bases separating them. The CDR3 is made up of 12 amino acids.

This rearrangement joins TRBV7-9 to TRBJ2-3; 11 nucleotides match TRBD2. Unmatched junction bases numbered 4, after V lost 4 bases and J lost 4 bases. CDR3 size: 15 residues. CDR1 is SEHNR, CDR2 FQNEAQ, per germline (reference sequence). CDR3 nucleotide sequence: TGTGCCAGCAGCTCACTAGCGGGAGAGGCAGATACGCAGTATTTT. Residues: CASSSLAGEADTQYF.